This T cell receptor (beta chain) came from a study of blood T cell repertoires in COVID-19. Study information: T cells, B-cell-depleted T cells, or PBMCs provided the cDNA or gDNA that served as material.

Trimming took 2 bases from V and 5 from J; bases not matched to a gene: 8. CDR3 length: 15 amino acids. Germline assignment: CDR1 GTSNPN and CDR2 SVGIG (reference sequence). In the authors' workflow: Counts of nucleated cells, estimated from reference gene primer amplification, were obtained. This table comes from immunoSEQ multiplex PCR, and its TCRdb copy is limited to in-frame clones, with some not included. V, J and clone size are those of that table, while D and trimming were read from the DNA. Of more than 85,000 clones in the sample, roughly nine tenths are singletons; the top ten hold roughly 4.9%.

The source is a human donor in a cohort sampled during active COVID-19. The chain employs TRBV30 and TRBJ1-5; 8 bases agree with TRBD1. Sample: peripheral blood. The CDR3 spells CAWSQAGGVDQPQHF. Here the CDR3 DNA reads TGTGCCTGGAGTCAGGCAGGGGGCGTAGATCAGCCCCAGCATTTT. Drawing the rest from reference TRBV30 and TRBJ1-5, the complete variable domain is SQTIHQWPATLVQPVGSPLSLECTVEGTSNPNLYWYRQAAGRGLQLLFYSVGIGQISSEVPQNLSASRPQDRQFILSSKKLLLSDSGFYLCAWSQAGGVDQPQHFGDGTRLSIL.